The present entry profiles one T cell receptor beta chain with its context. The antigen is undetermined. The donor group consisted entirely of healthy Caucasians. V lost 0 bases, J lost 1 base, and 15 bases lay in between. The CDR3 is 17 amino acids. From germline, CDR1 is MGHRA and CDR2 YSYEKL. The entry originates in a study of identical twins. Points from the study as a whole: Invariant MAIT and iNKT cells may have partly biased zero-insertion analyses. The study drew conclusions from cross-sectional statistical analysis, not from following the same donors. Out-of-frame beta sequences exhibited a weaker degree of excess twin sharing.

Via MiXCR, TCRdb re-called the 5' RACE reads, giving one row per CDR3 protein. The sample lists about 810,000 distinct CDR3 sequences, around an eighth occurring once. The sample was also reused in another study, on yellow fever vaccine responses in identical twins.

The sequenced sample consisted of PBMCs. This TCR was sampled from a young woman in good health. The chain has TRBV4-1 and TRBJ2-5, with D tentatively TRBD1 (7 bases). The CDR3: CASSQDVRGAFQETQYF. The CDR3 nucleotides read TGCGCCAGCAGCCAAGATGTCAGGGGGGCATTCCAAGAGACCCAGTACTTC.